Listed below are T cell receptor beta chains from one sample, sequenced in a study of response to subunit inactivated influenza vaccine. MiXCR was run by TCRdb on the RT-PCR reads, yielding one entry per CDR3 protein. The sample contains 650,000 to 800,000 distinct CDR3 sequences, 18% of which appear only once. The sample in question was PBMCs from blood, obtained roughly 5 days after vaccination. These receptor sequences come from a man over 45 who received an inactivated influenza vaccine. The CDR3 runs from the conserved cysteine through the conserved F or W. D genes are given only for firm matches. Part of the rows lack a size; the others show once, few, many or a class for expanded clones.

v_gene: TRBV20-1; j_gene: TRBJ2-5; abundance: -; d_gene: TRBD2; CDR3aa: CSARGGLAVQETQYF; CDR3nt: TGCAGTGCTAGGGGGGGACTAGCGGTACAAGAGACCCAGTACTTC
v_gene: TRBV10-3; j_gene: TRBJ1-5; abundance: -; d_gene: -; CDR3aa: CAISEGGTKPQHF; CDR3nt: TGTGCCATCAGTGAGGGGGGGACCAAGCCCCAGCATTTT
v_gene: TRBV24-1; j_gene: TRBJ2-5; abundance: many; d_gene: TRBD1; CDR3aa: CATSEGTAQETQYF; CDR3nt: TGTGCCACCAGTGAAGGGACAGCACAAGAGACCCAGTACTTC
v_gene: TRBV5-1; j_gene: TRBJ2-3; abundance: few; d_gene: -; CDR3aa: CASSFTRGQGDTQYF; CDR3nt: TGCGCCAGCAGCTTCACCAGGGGCCAAGGAGATACGCAGTATTTT
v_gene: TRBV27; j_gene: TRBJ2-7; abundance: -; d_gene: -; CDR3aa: CASSLQSIGEQYF; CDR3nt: TGTGCCAGCAGTTTACAGAGCATCGGCGAGCAGTACTTC
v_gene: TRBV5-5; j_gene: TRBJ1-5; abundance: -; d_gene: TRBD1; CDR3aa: CASRPGTGSAQPQHF; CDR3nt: TGTGCCAGCAGGCCAGGGACAGGATCGGCTCAGCCCCAGCATTTT
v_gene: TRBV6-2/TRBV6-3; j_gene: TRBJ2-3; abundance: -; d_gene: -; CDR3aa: CASTKTGGTDTQYF; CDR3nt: TGTGCCAGCACTAAAACGGGCGGCACAGATACGCAGTATTTT
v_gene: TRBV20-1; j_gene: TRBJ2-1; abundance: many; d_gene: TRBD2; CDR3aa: CSARWGLATSSNEQFF; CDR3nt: TGCAGTGCTAGGTGGGGACTAGCAACTTCCTCTAATGAGCAGTTCTTC
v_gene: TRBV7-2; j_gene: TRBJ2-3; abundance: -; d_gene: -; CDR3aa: CASSLVARGKTDTQYF; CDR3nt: TGTGCCAGCAGCTTAGTGGCCAGGGGAAAGACAGATACGCAGTATTTT
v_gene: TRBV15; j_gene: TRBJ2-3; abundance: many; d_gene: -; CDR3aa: CATSRDIRVTSTDTQYF; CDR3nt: TGTGCCACCAGCAGAGATATCCGTGTCACTAGCACAGATACGCAGTATTTT
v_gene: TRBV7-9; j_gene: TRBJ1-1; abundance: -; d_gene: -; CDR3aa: CASSPELGSTEAFF; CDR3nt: TGTGCCAGCAGCCCAGAGCTGGGGTCCACTGAAGCTTTCTTT
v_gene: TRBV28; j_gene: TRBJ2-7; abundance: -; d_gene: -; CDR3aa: CASGRLLYEQYF; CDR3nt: TGTGCCAGCGGTCGTCTTTTGTACGAGCAGTACTTC
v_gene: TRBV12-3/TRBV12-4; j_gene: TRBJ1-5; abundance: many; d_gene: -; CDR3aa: CASSFSSNQPQHF; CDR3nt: TGTGCCAGCAGCTTCTCGTCTAATCAGCCCCAGCATTTT
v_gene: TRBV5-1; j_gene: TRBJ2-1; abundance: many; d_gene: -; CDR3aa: CASSSSGTGIRTSNYEQFF; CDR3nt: TGCGCCAGCAGCTCGTCCGGGACAGGGATTAGGACTAGCAATTATGAGCAGTTCTTC
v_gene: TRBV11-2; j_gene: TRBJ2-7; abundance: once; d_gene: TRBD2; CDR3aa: CASSPGTSGTGDRYEQYF; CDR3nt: TGTGCCAGCAGCCCAGGGACTAGCGGGACGGGGGATCGGTACGAGCAGTACTTC
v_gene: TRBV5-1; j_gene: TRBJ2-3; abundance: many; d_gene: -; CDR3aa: CASRPGITDTQYF; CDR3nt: TGCGCCAGCAGGCCGGGAATAACAGATACGCAGTATTTT
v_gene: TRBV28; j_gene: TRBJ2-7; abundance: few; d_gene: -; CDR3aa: CASSPLDRMPYEQYF; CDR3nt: TGTGCCAGCAGTCCCCTCGACAGGATGCCCTACGAGCAGTACTTC
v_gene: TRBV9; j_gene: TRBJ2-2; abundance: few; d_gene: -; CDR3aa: CASSAFTGSGELFF; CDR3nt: TGTGCCAGCAGCGCGTTTACGGGGTCCGGGGAGCTGTTTTTT
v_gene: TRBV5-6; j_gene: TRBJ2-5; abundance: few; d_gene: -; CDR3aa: CASSLVYGDQETQYF; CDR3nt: TGTGCCAGCAGCTTGGTGTACGGGGACCAAGAGACCCAGTACTTC
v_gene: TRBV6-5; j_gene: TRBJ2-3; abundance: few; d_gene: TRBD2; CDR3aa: CASSYKTSGSSDTQYF; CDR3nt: TGTGCCAGCAGTTACAAGACTAGCGGGAGTTCAGATACGCAGTATTTT
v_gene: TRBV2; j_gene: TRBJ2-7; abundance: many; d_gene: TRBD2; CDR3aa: CASSGTRAGEQYF; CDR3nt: TGTGCCAGCAGTGGGACTAGGGCTGGCGAGCAGTACTTC
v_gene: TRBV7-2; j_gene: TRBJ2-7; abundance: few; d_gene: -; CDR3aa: CASSLSPDFSYEQYF; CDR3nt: TGTGCCAGCAGCTTAAGTCCGGACTTCTCCTACGAGCAGTACTTC
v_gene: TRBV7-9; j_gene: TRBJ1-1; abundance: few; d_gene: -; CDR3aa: CASSLEGYNTEAFF; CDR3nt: TGTGCCAGCAGCTTAGAGGGATACAACACTGAAGCTTTCTTT
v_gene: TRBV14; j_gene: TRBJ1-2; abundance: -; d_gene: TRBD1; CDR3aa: CASSHRLGTGSVDYGYTF; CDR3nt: TGTGCCAGCAGCCACCGTCTGGGGACAGGGTCCGTTGACTATGGCTACACCTTC
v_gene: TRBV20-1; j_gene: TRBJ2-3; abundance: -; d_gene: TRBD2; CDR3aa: CSARDGGRVTDTQYF; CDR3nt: TGCAGTGCTAGAGACGGGGGGAGGGTCACAGATACGCAGTATTTT
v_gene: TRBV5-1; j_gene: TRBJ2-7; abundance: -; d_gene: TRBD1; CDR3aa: CASSSTEGTGSYEQYF; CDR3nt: TGCGCCAGCAGCTCGACCGAGGGGACAGGTTCCTACGAGCAGTACTTC
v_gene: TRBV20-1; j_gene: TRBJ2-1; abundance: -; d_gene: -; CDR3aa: CSARAPGVRYNEQFF; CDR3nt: TGCAGTGCTAGAGCCCCAGGGGTTCGCTACAATGAGCAGTTCTTC
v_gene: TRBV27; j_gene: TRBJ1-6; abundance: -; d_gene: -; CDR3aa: CASSSSGRNSPLHF; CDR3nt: TGTGCCAGCAGTTCAAGCGGGCGTAATTCACCCCTCCACTTT
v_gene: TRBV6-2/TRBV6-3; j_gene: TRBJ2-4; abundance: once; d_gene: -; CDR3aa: CASSLGRSNIQYF; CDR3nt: TGTGCCAGCTCGCTCGGTCGCTCAAACATTCAGTACTTC
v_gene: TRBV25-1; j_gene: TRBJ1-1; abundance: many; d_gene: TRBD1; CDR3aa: CASKTGGTEAFF; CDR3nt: TGTGCCAGCAAAACAGGGGGTACTGAAGCTTTCTTT
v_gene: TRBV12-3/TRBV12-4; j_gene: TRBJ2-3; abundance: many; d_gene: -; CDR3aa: CASSFGSWAVTDTQYF; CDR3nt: TGTGCCAGCAGTTTTGGGAGCTGGGCAGTCACAGATACGCAGTATTTT
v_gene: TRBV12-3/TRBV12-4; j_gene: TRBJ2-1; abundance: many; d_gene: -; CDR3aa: CASISRVDLGYNEQFF; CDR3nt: TGTGCCAGCATCTCTAGGGTGGATTTGGGCTACAATGAGCAGTTCTTC
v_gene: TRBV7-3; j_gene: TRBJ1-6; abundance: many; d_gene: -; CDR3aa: CASSTGTTVIGSPLHF; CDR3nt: TGTGCCAGCAGTACCGGGACAACAGTAATCGGTTCACCCCTCCACTTT
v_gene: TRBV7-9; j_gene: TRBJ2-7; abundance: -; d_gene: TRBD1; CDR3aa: CASSLTGGGYEQYF; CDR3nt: TGTGCCAGCAGCTTGACAGGGGGAGGTTACGAGCAGTACTTC
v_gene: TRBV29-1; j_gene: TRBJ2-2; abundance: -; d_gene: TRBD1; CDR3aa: CSAMWTGDTGELFF; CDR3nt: TGCAGCGCTATGTGGACAGGGGACACCGGGGAGCTGTTTTTT
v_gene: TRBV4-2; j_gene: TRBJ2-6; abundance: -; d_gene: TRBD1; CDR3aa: CASSQAGTGGAGANVLTF; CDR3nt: TGTGCCAGCAGCCAGGCCGGGACAGGGGGAGCTGGGGCCAACGTCCTGACTTTC
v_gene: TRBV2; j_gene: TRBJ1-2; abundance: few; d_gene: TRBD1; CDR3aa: CASTDRTGGLRGYTF; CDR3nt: TGTGCCAGCACCGACCGGACAGGGGGCTTGAGGGGCTACACCTTC
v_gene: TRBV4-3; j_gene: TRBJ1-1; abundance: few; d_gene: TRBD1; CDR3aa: CASSHTTGETEAFF; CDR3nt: TGCGCCAGCAGCCACACTACAGGGGAGACTGAAGCTTTCTTT
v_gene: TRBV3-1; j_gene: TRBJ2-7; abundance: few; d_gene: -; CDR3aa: CASSHPSGGQLHEQYF; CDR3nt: TGTGCCAGCAGCCACCCCTCGGGGGGCCAGCTCCACGAGCAGTACTTC
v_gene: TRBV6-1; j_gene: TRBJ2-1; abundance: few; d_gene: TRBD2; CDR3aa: CASRALLAGVNEQFF; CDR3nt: TGTGCCAGCAGGGCCCTCCTAGCGGGTGTCAATGAGCAGTTCTTC
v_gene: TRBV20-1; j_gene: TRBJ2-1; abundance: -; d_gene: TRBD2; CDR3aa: CSAPRTSGCEEQFF; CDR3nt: TGCAGTGCACCAAGGACTAGCGGGTGTGAGGAGCAGTTCTTC
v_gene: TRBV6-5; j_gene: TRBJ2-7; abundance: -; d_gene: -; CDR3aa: CASSYSKKLSSYEQYF; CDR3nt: TGTGCCAGCAGTTACAGTAAGAAACTGAGCTCCTACGAGCAGTACTTC
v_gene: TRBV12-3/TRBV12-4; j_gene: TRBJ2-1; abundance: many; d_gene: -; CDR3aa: CASVWDPAYNEQFF; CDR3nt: TGTGCCAGCGTTTGGGACCCTGCCTACAATGAGCAGTTCTTC
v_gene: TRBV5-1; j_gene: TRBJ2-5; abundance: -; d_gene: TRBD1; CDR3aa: CASTPGQGRETQYF; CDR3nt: TGCGCCAGCACCCCGGGACAGGGGAGAGAGACCCAGTACTTC
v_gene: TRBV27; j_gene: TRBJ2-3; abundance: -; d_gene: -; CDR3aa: CASSHDTDTQYF; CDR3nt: TGTGCCAGCAGTCACGACACAGATACGCAGTATTTT
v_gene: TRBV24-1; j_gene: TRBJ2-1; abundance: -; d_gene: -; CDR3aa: CATSDRGRRSSYNEQFF; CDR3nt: TGTGCCACCAGTGACCGGGGACGTCGAAGCTCCTACAATGAGCAGTTCTTC
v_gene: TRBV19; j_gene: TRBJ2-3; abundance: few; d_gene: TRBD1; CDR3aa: CASSVYRDRGDTQYF; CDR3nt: TGTGCCAGTAGTGTATACCGGGACAGGGGCGATACGCAGTATTTT
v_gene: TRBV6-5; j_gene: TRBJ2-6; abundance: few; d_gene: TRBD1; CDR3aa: CASSYYTGQGSVLTF; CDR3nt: TGTGCCAGCAGTTACTACACCGGACAGGGAAGTGTCCTGACTTTC
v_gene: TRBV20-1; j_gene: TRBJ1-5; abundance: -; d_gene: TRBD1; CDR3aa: CSARQGSANQPQHF; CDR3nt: TGCAGTGCTCGACAGGGGTCGGCCAATCAGCCCCAGCATTTT
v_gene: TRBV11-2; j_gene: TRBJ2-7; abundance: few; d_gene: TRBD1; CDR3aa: CASSLDRTGTYEQYF; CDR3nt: TGTGCCAGCAGCTTAGATAGGACAGGGACCTACGAGCAGTACTTC
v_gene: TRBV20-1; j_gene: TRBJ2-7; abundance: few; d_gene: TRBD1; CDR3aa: CSATDRGLTYEQYF; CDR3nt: TGCAGTGCCACCGACAGGGGTCTTACCTACGAGCAGTACTTC
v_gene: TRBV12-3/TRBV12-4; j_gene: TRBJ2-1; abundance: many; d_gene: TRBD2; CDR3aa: CASSFSGSSYNEQFF; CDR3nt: TGCGCCAGCAGCTTTAGCGGGAGCTCCTACAATGAGCAGTTCTTC
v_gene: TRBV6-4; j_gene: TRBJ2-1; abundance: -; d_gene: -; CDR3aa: CASSLDWIITMSSSSGQGGLEQFF; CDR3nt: -
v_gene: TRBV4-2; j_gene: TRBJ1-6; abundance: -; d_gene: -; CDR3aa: CASSSGGEWEHNSPLHF; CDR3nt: TGTGCCAGCAGCTCCGGGGGGGAATGGGAACATAATTCACCCCTCCACTTT
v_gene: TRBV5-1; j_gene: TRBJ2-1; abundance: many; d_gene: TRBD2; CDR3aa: CASSSRLAGYNEQFF; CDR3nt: TGCGCCAGCAGCTCAAGACTAGCGGGGTATAATGAGCAGTTCTTC
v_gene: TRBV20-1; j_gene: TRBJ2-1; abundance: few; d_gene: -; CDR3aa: CSAPTWGNNEQFF; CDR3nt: TGCAGTGCTCCAACTTGGGGGAACAATGAGCAGTTCTTC
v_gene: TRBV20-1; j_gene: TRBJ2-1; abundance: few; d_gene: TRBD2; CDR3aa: CSAPMTSGFYNEQFF; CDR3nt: TGCAGTGCCCCGATGACTAGCGGATTCTACAATGAGCAGTTCTTC